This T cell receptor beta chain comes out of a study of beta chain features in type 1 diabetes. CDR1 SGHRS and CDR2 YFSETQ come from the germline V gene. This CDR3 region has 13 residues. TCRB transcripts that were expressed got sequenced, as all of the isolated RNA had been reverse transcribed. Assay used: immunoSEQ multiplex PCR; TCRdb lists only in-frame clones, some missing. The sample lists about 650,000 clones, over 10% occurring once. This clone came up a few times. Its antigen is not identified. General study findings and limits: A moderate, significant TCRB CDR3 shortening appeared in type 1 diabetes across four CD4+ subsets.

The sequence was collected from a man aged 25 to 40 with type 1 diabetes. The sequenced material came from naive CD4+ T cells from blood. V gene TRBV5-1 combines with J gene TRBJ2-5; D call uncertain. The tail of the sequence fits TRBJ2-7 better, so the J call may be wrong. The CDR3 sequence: CASSSRSSYEQYF. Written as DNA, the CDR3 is TGCGCCAGCAGCTCGCGAAGCTCCTACGAGCAGTACTTC.